This is a list of T cell receptor beta chains from one sample in a study of regulatory T cells in long-lasting Graves disease. TCRdb reprocessed the multiplex PCR reads via MiXCR and lists one record per CDR3 protein. The sample lists more than 300,000 distinct CDR3 sequences, around 15% occurring once. The data also belong to a second study, concerning T cells in Graves' hyperthyroidism and ophthalmopathy.

The sample consisted of peripheral blood mononuclear cells (PBMCs), taken at new diagnosis, from a patient treated with antithyroid drugs. These receptors all come from a woman under 30 with Graves disease. CDR3s include the opening cysteine and the closing phenylalanine or tryptophan. Each record gives: D gene, V gene, clone size, J gene, CDR3 DNA, CDR3 protein. The D gene is left open where the match is weak. A row's size may be missing; if present it is once, few, many or a size class.

-,TRBV7-9,-,TRBJ2-7,TGTGCCAGCAGCTTAGTCGACGGCGAGCAGTACTTC,CASSLVDGEQYF
-,TRBV6-2/TRBV6-3,few,TRBJ2-3,TGTGCCAGCAGTTACTCTGGGACTCAACGGGGGTATTTT,CASSYSGTQRGYF
TRBD1,TRBV6-5,many,TRBJ2-2,TGTGCCAGCAGTTACCGGGGACAGTTAGACACCGGGGAGCTGTTTTTT,CASSYRGQLDTGELFF
TRBD1,TRBV6-1,many,TRBJ2-7,TGTGCCAGCAGACGGCGGACAGGGGACTCCTACGAGCAGTACTTC,CASRRRTGDSYEQYF
TRBD1,TRBV5-6,few,TRBJ2-3,TGTGCCAGCAGCTTTAGAGAGGACAGGATAAGGGCAGATACGCAGTATTTT,CASSFREDRIRADTQYF
TRBD1,TRBV5-1,many,TRBJ2-1,TGCGCCAGCAGCTTGTACCGGGACAGAGACTACAATGAGCAGTTCTTC,CASSLYRDRDYNEQFF
-,TRBV18,many,TRBJ2-4,TGTGCCAGCTCACCACCGCGCCCCAAAAACATTCAGTACTTC,CASSPPRPKNIQYF
-,TRBV2,many,TRBJ2-7,TGTGCCAGCAGTGCGGGGAATCCCCCCTACGAGCAGTACTTC,CASSAGNPPYEQYF
-,TRBV28,many,TRBJ2-7,TGTGCCAGCAGTCTCGACAGGACGCGCAGCGGCGAGCAGTACTTC,CASSLDRTRSGEQYF
-,TRBV10-3,many,TRBJ2-5,TGTGCCATCAGGGGGCACCTACAAGAGACCCAGTACTTC,CAIRGHLQETQYF
-,TRBV20-1,few,TRBJ2-1,TGCAGTGCGAGAGACCCCAGAAGGGGCAATGAGCAGTTCTTC,CSARDPRRGNEQFF
TRBD2,TRBV2,many,TRBJ2-1,TGTGCCAGCAGTACCCGGACTAGCGGGACGACCTACAATGAGCAGTTCTTC,CASSTRTSGTTYNEQFF
TRBD1,TRBV5-1,few,TRBJ2-5,TGCGCCAGCAGCTTGGATACAGGGGGCGGGGAGACCCAGTACTTC,CASSLDTGGGETQYF
TRBD2,TRBV20-1,-,TRBJ2-1,TGCAGTGCCTTCCCCGCAGCGGGGATCTACAATGAGCAGTTCTTC,CSAFPAAGIYNEQFF
TRBD2,TRBV7-3,many,TRBJ2-7,TGTGCCAGCAGCCCCAGCGGGAGGGGGGACTACGAGCAGTACTTC,CASSPSGRGDYEQYF
-,TRBV10-2,-,TRBJ2-6,TGCGCCAGCAGTGAGGGACTGGTCAAGGCCAACGTCCTGACTTTC,CASSEGLVKANVLTF
-,TRBV19,many,TRBJ1-2,TGTGCCAGTAGTGGACAGTTCAGCTATGGCTACACCTTC,CASSGQFSYGYTF
-,TRBV3-1,many,TRBJ1-1,TGTGCCAGCAGCACGCCTCAGGGGAACACTGAAGCTTTCTTT,CASSTPQGNTEAFF
TRBD1,TRBV19,once,TRBJ1-5,TGTGCCAGCAGGACAGGGGGAGGTGGCAATCAGCCCCAGCATTTT,CASRTGGGGNQPQHF
-,TRBV10-3,many,TRBJ2-2,TGTGCCATCAGTGAGTCCGGGACGAACACCGGGGAGCTGTTTTTT,CAISESGTNTGELFF
-,TRBV29-1,many,TRBJ2-7,TGCAGCGGAAGGAATGGACCCAGCCCCCGCGGGGAGCAGTACTTC,CSGRNGPSPRGEQYF
-,TRBV9,many,TRBJ2-5,TGTGCCAGCAGCCCCGGTGGGAGCCGGGAGACCCAGTACTTC,CASSPGGSRETQYF
-,TRBV18,many,TRBJ2-4,TGTGCCAGCTCACCACCATCCCTAGCCAAAAACATTCAGTACTTC,CASSPPSLAKNIQYF
TRBD1,TRBV6-2/TRBV6-3,few,TRBJ1-2,TGTGCCAGCAGGGACAGGGCTCGGGGCTACACCTTC,CASRDRARGYTF
TRBD2,TRBV7-9,many,TRBJ2-1,TGTGCCAGCAGCCCTGGGCTAGCGGGAGCATATGAGCAGTTCTTC,CASSPGLAGAYEQFF
-,TRBV7-9,-,TRBJ1-2,TGTGCCAGCAGCGAGGGCCCGCTCTATGGCTACACCTTC,CASSEGPLYGYTF
-,TRBV18,many,TRBJ1-2,TGTGCCAGCTCCTCTCCAGAGACCTTTGATGGCTACACCTTC,CASSSPETFDGYTF
TRBD2,TRBV3-1,-,TRBJ2-7,TGTGCCAGCAGCCCCCTGACTAGCGGGGGCTCCTACGAGCAGTACTTC,CASSPLTSGGSYEQYF
TRBD2,TRBV6-1,many,TRBJ2-3,TGTGCCAGCAGTGCAAGGCGGGGGACAGATACGCAGTATTTT,CASSARRGTDTQYF
TRBD1,TRBV12-3/TRBV12-4,many,TRBJ2-7,TGTGCCAGCAGAAGGACAGGGGCCCACGAGCAGTACTTC,CASRRTGAHEQYF
TRBD2,TRBV5-1,many,TRBJ2-1,TGCGCCAGCAGCGGACTAGCGGGAGGAGGGGAGCAGTTCTTC,CASSGLAGGGEQFF
TRBD2,TRBV24-1,-,TRBJ2-1,TGTGCCACCAGCGACTTACGGGGGGGGGCTGGCAATGAGCAGTTCTTC,CATSDLRGGAGNEQFF
-,TRBV6-2/TRBV6-3,-,TRBJ2-1,TGTGCCATCAGTGAGGCGGACAGCCCCGGCAATGAGCAGTTCTTC,CAISEADSPGNEQFF
-,TRBV3-1,many,TRBJ2-1,TGTGCCAGCAGCCAAGAAAGGTCGGATCGCGAGCAGTTCTTC,CASSQERSDREQFF
-,TRBV9,-,TRBJ2-1,TGTGCCAGCAGCGTAGCTGGGGGAGGTTACAATGAGCAGTTCTTC,CASSVAGGGYNEQFF
-,TRBV19,many,TRBJ2-1,TGTGCCAGCAGCATCGGACTTTACAATGAGCAGTTCTTC,CASSIGLYNEQFF
-,TRBV25-1,few,TRBJ2-3,TGTGCCAGCAGTGAATATGGTGTTGCTACCCAGTATTTT,CASSEYGVATQYF